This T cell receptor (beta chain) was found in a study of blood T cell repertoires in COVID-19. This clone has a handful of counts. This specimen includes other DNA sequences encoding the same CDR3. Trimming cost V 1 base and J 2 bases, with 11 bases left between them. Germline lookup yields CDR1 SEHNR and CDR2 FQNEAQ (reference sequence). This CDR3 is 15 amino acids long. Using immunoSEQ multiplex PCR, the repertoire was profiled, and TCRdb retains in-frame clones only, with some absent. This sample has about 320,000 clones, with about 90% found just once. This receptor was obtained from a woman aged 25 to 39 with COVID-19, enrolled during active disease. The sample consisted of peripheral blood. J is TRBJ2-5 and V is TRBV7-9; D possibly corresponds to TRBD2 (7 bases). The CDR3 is CASSLVRGGQETQYF. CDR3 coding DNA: TGTGCCAGCAGCTTAGTGAGGGGGGGACAAGAGACCCAGTACTTC.